The 26 T cell receptor beta chains below come from one sample, sequenced in a study of T cell responses to AZD1222 COVID-19 vaccine. Some clones are missing from TCRdb's copy, which holds only in-frame ones; the method was immunoSEQ multiplex PCR. This sample has 120,000 to 150,000 clones, with around 90% found just once. The sample consisted of peripheral blood, taken 28 days after the second AZD1222 dose. All receptors derive from an adult who received the AZD1222 COVID-19 vaccine.

V is TRBV9 and J is TRBJ2-5, with TRBD1 matching 7 bases. J gave up 4 bases and V 3 bases, and 9 bases lay outside the gene matches. Per germline, CDR1 SGDLS and CDR2 YYNGEE. The CDR3 spans 15 residues. As DNA, the CDR3 is TGTGCCAGCAGCGCGAGACAGGGTGAGGGAGAGACCCAGTACTTC. Its protein is CASSARQGEGETQYF.

The rearrangement joins TRBV2 to TRBJ2-7; possible D gene TRBD1, 5 bases. The CDR3 runs to 12 residues. CDR1 is SNHLY and CDR2 is FYNNEI in the germline V gene. V was shortened by 5 bases and J by 3 bases, with 8 bases between the two germline ends. The DNA for the CDR3 is TGTGCCAGCAGTAAACAGGACTACGAGCAGTACTTC. Amino acid sequence: CASSKQDYEQYF.

V usage is TRBV9 and J usage is TRBJ1-6; 10 positions match TRBD1. There are 15 residues in the CDR3. CDR1 is SGDLS, CDR2 YYNGEE, per germline. The trim removed 4 bases at V and 6 bases at J, leaving 4 bases unmatched. The CDR3 DNA reads TGTGCCAGCAGCCCGAGGACAGGGGGTAATTCACCCCTCCACTTT. It encodes CASSPRTGGNSPLHF.

The chain combines TRBV4-1 with TRBJ2-1; D may be TRBD2 (6 bases). The germline CDR1 and CDR2 sequences are MGHRA and YSYEKL. This CDR3 region has 15 residues. Trimming took 3 bases from V and 1 from J, leaving 10 bases between them. The CDR3 DNA follows: TGCGCCAGCAGCCAGCAGCTAGCGTCCTACAATGAGCAGTTCTTC. This encodes CASSQQLASYNEQFF.

The V gene is TRBV28, the J gene TRBJ1-1, with TRBD1 matching over 7 bases. The germline V gene has CDR1 MDHEN and CDR2 SYDVKM. V lost 2 bases, J lost 11 bases, and 2 bases stayed unmatched. The CDR3 loop spans 11 amino acids. The CDR3 spells CASSLDRDAFF. In DNA form, the CDR3 reads TGTGCCAGCAGTTTAGACAGGGACGCTTTCTTT.

The CDR3 DNA reads TGTGCCAGCAGCGAGGGGCCCCGGGCGAATTCACCCCTCCACTTT. Protein product: CASSEGPRANSPLHF. This chain connects TRBV9 to TRBJ1-6; D may be TRBD1 (5 bases). The CDR3 spans 15 residues. The V gene's germline CDR1 is SGDLS and CDR2 YYNGEE. Deletions cut 3 bases from V and 7 bases from J, with 14 bases between.

The rearrangement joins TRBV4-1 to TRBJ2-3; D is perhaps TRBD1 or TRBD2 (5 bases each). Germline-derived CDR1 and CDR2 are MGHRA and YSYEKL. The germline V and J ends were trimmed by 4 bases and 3 bases, with 11 bases remaining between them. The CDR3 totals 14 residues. CDR3 residues: CASSRDPGTDTQYF. The CDR3 coding sequence is TGCGCCAGCAGCCGGGACCCTGGAACAGATACGCAGTATTTT.

The chain has TRBV6-2 or TRBV6-3 and TRBJ2-1, with 12 nucleotides matching TRBD2. Looked up from germline, CDR1 is MNHEY and CDR2 is SVGEGT. The V and J ends lost 6 bases and 7 bases, in that order; junction bases with no gene match: 13. CDR3 size: 17 residues. The CDR3 protein is CASSETSGGPGENEQFF. The CDR3 DNA follows: TGTGCCAGCAGCGAAACTAGCGGGGGGCCAGGGGAGAATGAGCAGTTCTTC.

The V call is TRBV9, the J call TRBJ1-4; D unclear. Germline-derived CDR1 and CDR2 are SGDLS and YYNGEE. The V gene lost 0 bases and the J gene lost 0 bases, with 9 bases spanning the gap. The CDR3 is 16 amino acids. The CDR3 sequence is CASSVGAGATNEKLFF. The CDR3 coding sequence is TGTGCCAGCAGCGTAGGGGCAGGAGCAACTAATGAAAAACTGTTTTTT.

V is TRBV27 and J is TRBJ1-4, with TRBD1 as a possible D gene (5 bases). V was shortened by 8 bases and J by 4 bases, with 29 bases between the two germline ends. The CDR3 is made up of 19 amino acids. Germline loops: CDR1 MNHEY, CDR2 SMNVEV (reference sequence). The CDR3 bases are TGTGCCAGCTCGAGGAAGGGGCCCCTCCTCGAGCGGGTTAATGAAAAACTGTTTTTT. As protein: CASSRKGPLLERVNEKLFF. The full variable domain, with the rest looked up from reference TRBV27 and TRBJ1-4, is EAQVTQNPRYLITVTGKKLTVTCSQNMNHEYMSWYRQDPGLGLRQIYYSMNVEVTDKGDVPEGYKVSRKEKRNFPLILESPSPNQTSLYFCASSRKGPLLERVNEKLFFGSGTQLSVL.

In nucleotides, the CDR3 is TGCAGTGCTAGAAGGGTGAATGAGCAGTTCTTC. This encodes CSARRVNEQFF. The chain is built from TRBV20-1 and TRBJ2-1, with no clear D. CDR3 length: 11 amino acids. Germline CDR1 and CDR2: DFQATT and SNEGSKA (reference sequence). Trimming took 2 bases from V and 7 from J, leaving 6 bases between them.

The J gene is TRBJ2-3, the V gene TRBV27; TRBD1 matches 7 bases. Trimming cost V 6 bases and J 0 bases; bases outside gene matches: 6. Germline lookup yields CDR1 MNHEY and CDR2 SMNVEV (reference sequence). The CDR3 extends over 15 amino acids. The CDR3 DNA is TGTGCCAGCAGAAGGTGGGACAGAAGCACAGATACGCAGTATTTT. Amino acid sequence: CASRRWDRSTDTQYF.

The J gene is TRBJ2-1, the V gene TRBV5-1, with 10 bases aligning to TRBD2. The V gene's germline CDR1 is SGHRS and CDR2 YFSETQ. The CDR3 consists of 16 residues. With 1 base clipped from V and 8 bases from J, the junction kept 9 bases outside the gene matches. The CDR3 loop is CASSLSAGGPSDEQFF. CDR3 nucleotide sequence: TGCGCCAGCAGCTTGTCAGCGGGAGGGCCCTCTGATGAGCAGTTCTTC.

The chain combines TRBV6-1 with TRBJ1-2; the D is unclear. With 1 base removed from V and 0 bases from J, the gap between germline ends came to 6 bases. Germline values: CDR1 MNHNS, CDR2 SASEGT. This CDR3 is 14 amino acids long. In DNA, the CDR3 is TGTGCCAGCAGTGAAGATGGGCCTAACTATGGCTACACCTTC. It encodes CASSEDGPNYGYTF.

V usage is TRBV11-2 and J usage is TRBJ2-6, with TRBD2 as a possible D gene (5 bases). The V end lost 1 base, the J end lost 2 bases, and 9 bases lay between the germline ends. Looked up from germline, CDR1 is SGHAT and CDR2 is FQNNGV. This CDR3 region has 16 residues. This CDR3 is CASSLVVRAGANVLTF. The CDR3 DNA reads as TGTGCCAGCAGCTTAGTCGTGCGGGCTGGGGCCAACGTCCTGACTTTC.

The rearrangement uses TRBV9 and TRBJ1-4; TRBD1 matches 7 bases. The J segment lost 7 bases and the V segment lost 3 bases, leaving 6 bases of the junction unmatched. CDR3 length: 14 residues. Germline V gives CDR1 SGDLS, CDR2 YYNGEE. The CDR3, as DNA: TGTGCCAGCAGCGCCCCAGGGGGTGGTGAAAAACTGTTTTTT. It translates to CASSAPGGGEKLFF.

The V and J genes are TRBV4-1 and TRBJ2-1, with TRBD1 matching over 9 bases. Germline assignment: CDR1 MGHRA and CDR2 YSYEKL. Losses at the gene ends were 5 bases for V and 8 bases for J; bases not matched to a gene: 10. The CDR3 has 15 residues. Here the CDR3 DNA reads TGCGCCAGCAGCGCACAGGGGGCTTCTGTCCATGAGCAGTTCTTC. Translated: CASSAQGASVHEQFF.

The V gene is TRBV4-3, the J gene TRBJ1-6; the D is unclear. CDR1 and CDR2 from the germline V gene are LGHNA and YSLEER. The CDR3 length is 14 residues. V was shortened by 1 base and J by 10 bases, with 11 bases between the two germline ends. The CDR3 protein is CASSQAGVGSPLHF. The CDR3 DNA reads as TGCGCCAGCAGCCAAGCCGGGGTGGGCTCACCCCTCCACTTT.

This clone was recorded only once. The V and J genes are TRBV3-1 (or the pseudogene TRBV3-2) and TRBJ2-3; a possible D gene is TRBD1 (5 bases). The V gene's germline CDR1 is LGHDT and CDR2 YNNKEL (reference sequence). There are 14 residues in the CDR3. Trimming took 7 bases from V and 2 from J, leaving 13 bases between them. The CDR3 nucleotides are TGTGCCAGCACCCTCTGGGGCGACACAGATACGCAGTATTTT. Amino acids: CASTLWGDTDTQYF.

This chain links TRBV29-1 with TRBJ2-7; 10 positions match TRBD1. The CDR3 runs 13 residues. Germline V gives CDR1 SQVTM, CDR2 ANQGSEA. V was clipped by 3 bases and J by 7 bases; unmatched bases: 6. Here the CDR3 DNA reads TGCAGCGTTGAGGGACAGGGGAGCGATGAGCAGTACTTC. Translating gives CSVEGQGSDEQYF.

Of note for this clone: One junction end disagrees with the germline gene, perhaps due to a read error. V usage is TRBV5-1 and J usage is TRBJ1-4, with TRBD1 identical over 10 bases. CDR3 size: 15 residues. The germline V gene encodes CDR1 SGHRS and CDR2 YFSETQ. For the CDR3, the DNA is TGCGCCAGCAGTTTGGTCGGGACAGGGGAAGAAAAACTGTTTTTT. Translation gives CASSLVGTGEEKLFF.

V gene TRBV7-2 combines with J gene TRBJ2-4, with 8 bases fitting TRBD2. J gave up 6 bases and V 3 bases, and 7 bases lay outside the gene matches. Germline V lookup: CDR1 SGHTA, CDR2 FQGNSA. The CDR3 has 15 amino acids. The CDR3 sequence is CASSFQAGELNIQYF. Written as DNA, the CDR3 is TGTGCCAGCAGCTTCCAAGCGGGAGAACTAAACATTCAGTACTTC.

The chain employs TRBV9 and TRBJ2-5; 8 positions agree with TRBD2. The CDR3 spans 13 residues. Germline V lookup: CDR1 SGDLS, CDR2 YYNGEE. Losses at the gene ends were 4 bases for V and 4 bases for J; bases not matched to a gene: 3. The CDR3 reads CASSPGGGETQYF. The CDR3 DNA is TGTGCCAGCAGCCCCGGGGGGGGAGAGACCCAGTACTTC.

The chain uses TRBV6-5 and TRBJ2-7; a weak D match, TRBD1 (5 bases). Looked up from germline, CDR1 is MNHEY and CDR2 is SVGAGI. This CDR3 is built from 14 residues. V was pared by 4 bases and J by 2 bases, with 12 bases between. The CDR3 DNA is TGTGCCAGCAGTTCGGTCAGGGTGCCCTACGAGCAGTACTTC. Its protein product is CASSSVRVPYEQYF.

J is TRBJ2-7 and V is TRBV15, with 10 bases aligning to TRBD1. The CDR3 is 15 amino acids. With 5 bases clipped from V and 5 bases from J, the junction kept 9 bases outside the gene matches. CDR1 is LNHNV, CDR2 YYDKDF, per germline (reference sequence). This chain's CDR3 is CATSGPGQGWHEQYF. The DNA of the CDR3 is TGTGCCACCAGCGGACCGGGACAGGGGTGGCACGAGCAGTACTTC.

V gene TRBV28 combines with J gene TRBJ2-2, with unresolved D. The length of the CDR3 is 12 residues. Germline CDR1 reads MDHEN; CDR2 reads SYDVKM. Trimming removed 2 bases from V and 4 bases from J, with 2 bases in between. Here the CDR3 reads CASSLVTGELFF. As DNA, the CDR3 is TGTGCCAGCAGTTTAGTCACCGGGGAGCTGTTTTTT.